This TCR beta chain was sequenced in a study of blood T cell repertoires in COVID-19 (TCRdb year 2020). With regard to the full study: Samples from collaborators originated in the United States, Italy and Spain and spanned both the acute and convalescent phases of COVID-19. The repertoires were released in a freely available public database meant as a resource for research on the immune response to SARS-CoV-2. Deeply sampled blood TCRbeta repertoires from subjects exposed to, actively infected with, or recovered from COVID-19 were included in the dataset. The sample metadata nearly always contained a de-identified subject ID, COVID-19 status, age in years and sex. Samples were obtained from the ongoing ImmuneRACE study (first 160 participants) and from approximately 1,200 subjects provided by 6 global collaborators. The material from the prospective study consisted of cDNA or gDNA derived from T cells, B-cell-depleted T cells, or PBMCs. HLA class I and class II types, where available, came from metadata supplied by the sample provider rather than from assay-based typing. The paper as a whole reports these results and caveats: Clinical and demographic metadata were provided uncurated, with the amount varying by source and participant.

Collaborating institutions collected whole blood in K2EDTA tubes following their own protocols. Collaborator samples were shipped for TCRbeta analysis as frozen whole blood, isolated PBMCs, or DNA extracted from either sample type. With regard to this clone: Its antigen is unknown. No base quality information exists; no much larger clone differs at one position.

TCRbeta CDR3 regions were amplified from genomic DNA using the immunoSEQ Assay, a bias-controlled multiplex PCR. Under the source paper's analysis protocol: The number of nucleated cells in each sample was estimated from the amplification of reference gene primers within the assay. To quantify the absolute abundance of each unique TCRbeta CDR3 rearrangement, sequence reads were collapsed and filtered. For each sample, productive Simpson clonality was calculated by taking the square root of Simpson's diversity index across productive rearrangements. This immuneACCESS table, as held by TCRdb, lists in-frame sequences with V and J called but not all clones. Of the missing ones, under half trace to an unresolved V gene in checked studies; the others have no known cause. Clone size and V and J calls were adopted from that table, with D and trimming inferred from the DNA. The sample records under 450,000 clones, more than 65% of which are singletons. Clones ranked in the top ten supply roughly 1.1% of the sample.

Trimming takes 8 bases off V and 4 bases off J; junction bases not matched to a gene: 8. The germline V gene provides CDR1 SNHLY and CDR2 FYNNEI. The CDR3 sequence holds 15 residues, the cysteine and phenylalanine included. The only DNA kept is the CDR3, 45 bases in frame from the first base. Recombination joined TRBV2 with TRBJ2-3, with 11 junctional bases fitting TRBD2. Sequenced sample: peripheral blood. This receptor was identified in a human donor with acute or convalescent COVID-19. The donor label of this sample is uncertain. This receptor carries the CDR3 CASGLAGGRSDTQYF. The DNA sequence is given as TGTGCCAGCGGGTTAGCGGGAGGGCGATCAGATACGCAGTATTTT.